This T cell receptor (beta chain) was recovered during a study of cytomegalovirus exposure and HLA in healthy donors. General study findings and limits: Researchers reported in a later analysis that common viral pathogens appeared linked to several top clusters. For cytomegalovirus status, the classifier reportedly gave diagnoses with high specificity and sensitivity.

The study ran its PCR with 60 Vbeta and 13 Jbeta primers. Authors' processing steps: In a later analysis, of around 85 million unique beta chains, roughly 11 million appeared in at least two donors. Sequenced by immunoSEQ multiplex PCR; TCRdb stores in-frame clones only, minus some. For V, J and clone size, that table is used; D and trimming come from the DNA. The sample contains about 270,000 clones, 86% of which appear only once. V was shortened by 4 bases and J by 0 bases, with 14 bases between the two germline ends. The CDR3 is 16 residues long. The V gene's germline CDR1 is SGHRS and CDR2 YFSETQ. Concerning this clone itself: Its antigen is currently unknown.

Participants comprised healthy donors of bone marrow. The rearrangement links TRBV5-1 to TRBJ1-3; no definite D call. This clonotype was obtained from a middle-aged man in good health and CMV-seropositive. The sample taken for sequencing was PBMCs. CDR3 sequence reads: CASSASRASSGNTIYF. The CDR3 nucleotides read TGCGCCAGCAGCGCCTCGAGGGCGAGCTCTGGAAACACCATATATTTT.